This T cell receptor beta chain came from a study of cytomegalovirus exposure and HLA in healthy donors. Study overall: Genetic ancestry analysis placed about 80% of the 410 or so donors that were genotyped in the Caucasian-associated cluster.

V dropped 4 bases and J dropped 5 bases, with 21 bases sitting between them. CDR1 is SGDLS and CDR2 is YYNGEE in the germline V gene. The CDR3 runs to 16 residues. A few counts support this clone. Its antigen is not identified. Broader study findings: Follow-up analysis found HLA locus-dependent TCR association rates, highest for DRB1 and lowest for HLA-C. Testing in vitro showed a few CMV-associated chains specific for CMV antigens.

A multiplex PCR was run with 60 Vbeta primers and 13 Jbeta primers. Authors' methods: Among the unique TCR beta chains that a later analysis counted, 70 million to 85 million in all, roughly 11 million were shared. Profiled with immunoSEQ multiplex PCR; TCRdb holds only in-frame clones, not every one. That table supplies the V and J calls and clone size; D and trimming were determined from the DNA. In the table there are 85,000 to 130,000 clones, around 80% of which are singletons. The chain carries TRBV9 and TRBJ1-1, with D possibly TRBD1 on 6 matching bases. Sequencing was performed on PBMCs. This TCR came from a woman between 45 and 60 years old in good health and CMV-seropositive. CDR3 coding DNA: TGTGCCAGCAGCCAAAGTGGGGGGGCGGGTGGTACTGAAGCTTTCTTT. This translates into CASSQSGGAGGTEAFF.